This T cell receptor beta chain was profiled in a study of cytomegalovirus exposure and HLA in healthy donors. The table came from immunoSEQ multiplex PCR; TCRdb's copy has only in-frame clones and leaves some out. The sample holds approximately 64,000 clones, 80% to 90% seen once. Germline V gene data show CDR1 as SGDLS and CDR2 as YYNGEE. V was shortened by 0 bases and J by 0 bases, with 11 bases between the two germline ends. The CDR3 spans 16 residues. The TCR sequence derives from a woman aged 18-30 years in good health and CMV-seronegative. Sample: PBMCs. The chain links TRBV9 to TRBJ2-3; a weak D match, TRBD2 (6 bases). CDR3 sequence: CASSVDAGISTDTQYF. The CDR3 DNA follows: TGTGCCAGCAGCGTAGATGCGGGGATTAGCACAGATACGCAGTATTTT.